These 11 T cell receptor beta chains came from one sample sequenced in a study of shared clonotypes between healthy human individuals. This table comes from immunoSEQ multiplex PCR, and its TCRdb copy is limited to in-frame clones, with some not included. The sample contains under 1 million clones, about 97% of which appear only once. Terminally differentiated effector memory CD45RA+ cells were excluded by CCR7 positive selection of CD45RO-negative cells. Sequenced input: naive CD8+ T cells sorted from blood. The origin of the receptors is a man aged 25-45 years in good health.

The chain has TRBV29-1 and TRBJ1-2; D is uncertain. This CDR3 comprises 15 residues. V lost 3 bases, J lost 3 bases, and 17 bases lay in between. Germline lookup yields CDR1 SQVTM and CDR2 ANQGSEA. Here the CDR3 DNA reads TGCAGCGTTGAGGGATTGGGCCCTGTGGACTATGGCTACACCTTC. Amino acid sequence: CSVEGLGPVDYGYTF.

This clone was detected only once. V is TRBV9 and J is TRBJ2-3, with D tentatively TRBD1 (5 bases). V was shortened by 4 bases and J by 1 base, with 13 bases between the two germline ends. Germline loops: CDR1 SGDLS, CDR2 YYNGEE. The CDR3 loop spans 15 amino acids. CDR3 in DNA: TGTGCCAGCAGCTTCCGTCTAGGGGGCACAGATACGCAGTATTTT. Amino acids: CASSFRLGGTDTQYF.

The rearrangement links TRBV11-2 to TRBJ2-7, with D unresolved. In germline, CDR1 is SGHAT, CDR2 FQNNGV. V was trimmed by 3 bases and J by 0 bases, leaving 18 bases between them. The CDR3 contains 17 residues. The CDR3 region has the DNA TGTGCCAGCAGCTTCGGCTTGGGCGGATCCCTCTCCTACGAGCAGTACTTC. This translates into CASSFGLGGSLSYEQYF.

V gene TRBV4-3 combines with J gene TRBJ2-1; TRBD2 agrees at 8 bases. Losses at the gene ends were 5 bases for V and 8 bases for J; bases not matched to a gene: 11. The germline gives CDR1 LGHNA, CDR2 YSLEER. The length of the CDR3 is 15 residues. CDR3 DNA sequence: TGCGCCAGCAGCTTTAGCGGGGCCCTCGGGGATGAGCAGTTCTTC. This codes for CASSFSGALGDEQFF.

The gene calls are TRBV29-1 and TRBJ2-7; D is unresolved. There are 12 residues in the CDR3. Germline lookup yields CDR1 SQVTM and CDR2 ANQGSEA. Between the trimmed V and J ends, which lost 3 bases and 3 bases, there was a span of 9 bases. CDR3 loop: CSVEEQNYEQYF. The CDR3 DNA reads as TGCAGCGTTGAGGAGCAGAACTACGAGCAGTACTTC.

V and J are TRBV7-9 and TRBJ2-7; TRBD2 aligns across 7 bases. CDR1 and CDR2 (germline): SEHNR, FQNEAQ (reference sequence). The CDR3 extends over 15 amino acids. The ends lost 5 bases at V and 6 bases at J; junction bases unmatched: 13. The CDR3 region is CASSSLVRGTGEQYF. CDR3 DNA sequence: TGTGCCAGCAGCAGTCTAGTGCGGGGGACGGGCGAGCAGTACTTC.

V gene TRBV4-3 combines with J gene TRBJ2-2; D gene ambiguous. The CDR3 runs 13 residues. CDR1 is LGHNA and CDR2 is YSLEER in the germline V gene. Trimming removed 0 bases at V and 1 base at J, with 0 bases between. The CDR3 DNA is TGCGCCAGCAGCCAAGAGAACACCGGGGAGCTGTTTTTT. It translates to CASSQENTGELFF.

The V call is TRBV9, the J call TRBJ2-7, with D perhaps being TRBD1 or TRBD2 (6 bases each). Germline assignment: CDR1 SGDLS and CDR2 YYNGEE. The CDR3 loop spans 14 amino acids. V shed 4 bases and J shed 5 bases, with 16 bases lying between them. CDR3 coding DNA: TGTGCCAGCAGCCCAAGGGGGGCAGGCGACGAGCAGTACTTC. Its protein is CASSPRGAGDEQYF.

In its sample, this clone was seen once. This chain joins TRBV4-1 and TRBJ2-7, with 8 bases fitting TRBD1. J was trimmed by 3 bases and V by 0 bases; bases with no gene match: 4. The CDR3 is made up of 15 amino acids. The germline V gene encodes CDR1 MGHRA and CDR2 YSYEKL. The CDR3 coding sequence is TGCGCCAGCAGCCAAGATGGGACAGGAATCTACGAGCAGTACTTC. Its protein product is CASSQDGTGIYEQYF.

V usage is TRBV7-9 and J usage is TRBJ1-4, with TRBD1 matching 7 bases. With 3 bases clipped from V and 8 bases from J, the junction kept 12 bases outside the gene matches. CDR3 length: 16 residues. From germline, CDR1 is SEHNR and CDR2 FQNEAQ (reference sequence). In DNA, the CDR3 is TGTGCCAGCAGCTTTCAGGAATCAGGGGGTGGCGAAAAACTGTTTTTT. It specifies CASSFQESGGGEKLFF.

J is TRBJ2-7 and V is TRBV7-8; no clear D gene. The V end was cut by 3 bases, the J end by 0 bases, with 12 bases between. Germline V gene lookup returns CDR1 SGHVS and CDR2 FQNEAQ. The CDR3 is made up of 15 amino acids. CDR3 DNA: TGTGCCAGCAGCTTTGCGCACCTGAGCTCCTACGAGCAGTACTTC. Protein: CASSFAHLSSYEQYF.